Sequencing of this T cell receptor (beta chain) was carried out in a study of shared clonotypes between healthy human individuals (dated by TCRdb to between 2020 and 2021). Regarding the study in general: The cohort comprised a couple of women and a few men aged 18 to 49 years. For each donor, CD4 naive and CD4 memory were each run on three plates, CD8 naive on two plates, and CD8 memory on one plate. The study deeply sequenced blood TCR repertoires of several healthy adults to estimate repertoire size and the extent of clonotype sharing between individuals. Different laboratories and diverse techniques were used to prepare libraries and sequence TCR repertoires, to increase sequencing depth and limit assay-specific biases. Each donor's leukapheresis produced roughly between roughly 0.85 and 9.5 billion PBMCs. General conclusions and limits of the study: Incomplete sequencing was indicated by rarefaction of sorted-subset datasets, despite the large sequencing depth. The small number of donors limited the genetic and exposure-history diversity represented. Higher generation probabilities were observed for clonotypes shared by all four sorted-subset donors than for non-shared clonotypes. Across four donors, around 5% of naive CD4, roughly 3.3% of naive CD8, 2% to 2.5% of memory CD4, and over 0.35% of memory CD8 clonotypes were shared. Sampling was restricted to blood, and TCR repertoires in tissue are likely to differ from TCR repertoires in blood. Pairwise subsampling led to the expectation that sequencing depth would affect the degree of clonotype sharing among donors. Naive subsets generally had larger estimated clonotype richness than memory subsets.

Healthy HIV-negative adults with no recently reported acute infections or vaccinations were included as donors. Only Caucasian adults living in Nashville, Tennessee, USA were represented among the donors. CD4+ T cells were enriched by magnetic negative selection, after which naive cells were positively selected on CD45RA and the negative fraction was taken as the memory subset. Blood was obtained by leukapheresis, after which PBMCs were separated by Ficoll-Histopaque density gradient centrifugation and cryopreserved in liquid nitrogen vapor phase. Analytical flow cytometry was used to check the purity and quantity of each magnetically sorted T cell population. From each sorted fraction, genomic DNA was isolated and quantified by UV absorbance on a Nanodrop 2000c. TCR CDR3 regions were amplified from genomic DNA by multiplex PCR using the deep immunoSEQ assay. For each cell subset, the extracted genomic DNA was distributed evenly across all wells of several immunoSEQ 96-well plates, and each plate served as one replicate. Each replicate PCR for sorted subsets received roughly 0.2 ug genomic DNA, equal to roughly 29,000 T cell genomes. The purified libraries were quantified using a Qubit 3.0 fluorometer, sized with a Bioanalyzer 2100, and then quantified again using the KAPA Library Quantification kit. Every immunoSEQ 96-well plate was sequenced on a dedicated single-read 150-cycle Illumina NextSeq 550 flow cell. Under the source paper's analysis protocol: Because the immunoSEQ output held only junctional sequences and lacked quality scores, the filtering could not match the filtering applied to full-length reads. To assign V/J genes and CDR3, sequences were annotated using PyIR, a Python wrapper for IgBLAST v1.9, with IMGT germline references. Reads with weak V/J assignments (E-value above 1e-6), missing CDR3, stop codons, out-of-frame junctions, or ambiguous translated residues were removed. V3J clonotypes were defined as sequences sharing the same inferred V gene, J gene, and CDR3 amino acid sequence. Percentage overlap between repertoires was computed as shared unique clonotypes divided by the size of the smaller repertoire. Repertoire richness was assessed with RTK rarefaction, the Chao1 estimator, and Recon v2.1 estimates of unobserved clonotypes. Generation probabilities were computed with OLGA for all TCRbeta clonotypes obtained by the gDNA method from a few donors. Drawn from immuneACCESS, this table holds only the in-frame rearrangements with V and J called that TCRdb kept. Clones are partly lost; checked studies trace under half to an unresolved V gene and leave the rest unexplained. The D gene and trimming were derived from the DNA, and the V and J assignments and clone size from that table. In this sample the table shows under 1,100,000 clones, around 76% of which occur a single time. The ten largest make up 1.4% of the sample.

V is clipped by 2 bases and J by 1 base, and the sequence between their germline boundaries is 9 bases long. The germline V gene (reference sequence) provides CDR1 SGHNT and CDR2 YYREEE. Including the terminal cysteine and phenylalanine, the CDR3 comprises 14 residues. CDR3 DNA only is kept here, 42 bases in frame from base 1. In regard to this clone: Its antigen has not been determined. No base qualities exist here, and no much larger clone lies one base off it.

This TCR derives from a man aged 18 to 35 in good health. Input material: memory CD4+ T cells sorted from blood. The sample's cell subset or site, from its label and the paper: CD45RA-negative fraction. The rearrangement joined TRBV5-4 to TRBJ1-1; no D gene can be assigned with confidence. This receptor carries the CDR3 CASSFGNANTEAFF. The DNA sequence reads TGTGCCAGCAGCTTCGGAAACGCGAACACTGAAGCTTTCTTT.